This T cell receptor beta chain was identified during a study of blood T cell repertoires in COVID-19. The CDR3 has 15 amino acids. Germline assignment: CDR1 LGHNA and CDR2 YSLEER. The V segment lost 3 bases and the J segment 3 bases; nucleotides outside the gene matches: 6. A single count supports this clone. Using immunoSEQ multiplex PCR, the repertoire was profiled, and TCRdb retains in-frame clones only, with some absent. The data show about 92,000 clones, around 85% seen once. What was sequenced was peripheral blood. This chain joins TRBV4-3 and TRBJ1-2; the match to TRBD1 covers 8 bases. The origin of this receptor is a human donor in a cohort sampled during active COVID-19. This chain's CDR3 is CASSQALQGDYGYTF. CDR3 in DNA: TGCGCCAGCAGCCAGGCCCTACAGGGGGACTATGGCTACACCTTC.